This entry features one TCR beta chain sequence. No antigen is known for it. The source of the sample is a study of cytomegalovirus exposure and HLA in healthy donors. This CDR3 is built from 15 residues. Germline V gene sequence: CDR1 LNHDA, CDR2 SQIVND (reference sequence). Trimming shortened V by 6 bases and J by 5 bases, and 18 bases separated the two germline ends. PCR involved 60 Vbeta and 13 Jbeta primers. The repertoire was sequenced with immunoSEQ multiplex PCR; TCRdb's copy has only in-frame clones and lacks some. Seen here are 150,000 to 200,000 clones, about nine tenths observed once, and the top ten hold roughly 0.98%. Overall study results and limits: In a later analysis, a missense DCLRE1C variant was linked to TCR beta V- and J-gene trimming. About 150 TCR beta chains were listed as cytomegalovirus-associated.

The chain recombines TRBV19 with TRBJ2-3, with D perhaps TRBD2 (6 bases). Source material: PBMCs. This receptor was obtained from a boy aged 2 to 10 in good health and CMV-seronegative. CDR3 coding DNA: TGTGCCAGTAGCACCGGGAGCGCCCAAAGAGATACGCAGTATTTT. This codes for CASSTGSAQRDTQYF.